This T cell receptor (beta chain) was captured by sequencing in a study of cytomegalovirus exposure and HLA in healthy donors. Note on this clone: The antigen is unknown.

In the PCR, 60 Vbeta and 13 Jbeta primers were used. Here immunoSEQ multiplex PCR was the method, and the copy in TCRdb shows in-frame clones only, minus some. The sample consists of about 160,000 clones, roughly 80% of them appearing once. Study conclusions and caveats: The presence/absence work took it that sequencing depth was about the same across donors. In a later analysis, an Asian-associated ancestry cluster reportedly showed fewer N-insertions than the approximately 640-donor mean.

Germline loops: CDR1 SGHAT, CDR2 FQNNGV. The CDR3 is made up of 15 amino acids. V was trimmed by 5 bases and J by 6 bases, leaving 14 bases between them. The chain has TRBV11-2 and TRBJ1-6; D is uncertain. Sequencing used PBMCs. The sequence derives from a man aged 45-60 years in good health and CMV-seropositive. Here the CDR3 DNA reads TGTGCCAGCAGCAAAAATTCGGAGGCTAATTCACCCCTCCACTTT. This codes for CASSKNSEANSPLHF.